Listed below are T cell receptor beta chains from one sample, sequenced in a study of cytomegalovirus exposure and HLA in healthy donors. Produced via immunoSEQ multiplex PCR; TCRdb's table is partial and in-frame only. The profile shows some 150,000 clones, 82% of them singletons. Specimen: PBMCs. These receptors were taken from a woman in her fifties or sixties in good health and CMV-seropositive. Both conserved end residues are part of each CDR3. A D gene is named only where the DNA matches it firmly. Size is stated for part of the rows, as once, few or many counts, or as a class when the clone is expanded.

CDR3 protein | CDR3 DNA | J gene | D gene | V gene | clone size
CATGLAGYNEQFF | TGTGCCACGGGACTAGCTGGATACAATGAGCAGTTCTTC | TRBJ2-1 | TRBD2 | TRBV2 | -
CASSVGGRGGYNEQFF | TGTGCCAGCAGTGTGGGTGGTCGGGGGGGATACAATGAGCAGTTCTTC | TRBJ2-1 | TRBD2 | TRBV2 | -
CASSLEGRGGVKNIQYF | TGTGCCAGCAGCTTAGAGGGGAGGGGGGGGGTCAAAAACATTCAGTACTTC | TRBJ2-4 | - | TRBV7-8 | -
CASSLLAGKDTEAFF | TGTGCCAGCAGCTTATTGGCAGGGAAAGACACTGAAGCTTTCTTT | TRBJ1-1 | - | TRBV7-6 | once
CASSLRDRPTEAFF | TGCGCCAGCAGCTTGCGAGACAGACCCACTGAAGCTTTCTTT | TRBJ1-1 | - | TRBV5-1 | -
CASKTGDNSPLHF | TGTGCCAGTAAGACAGGGGATAATTCACCCCTCCACTTT | TRBJ1-6 | TRBD1 | TRBV19 | -
CASSQEPFSSGGALIIQYF | TGCGCCAGCAGCCAGGAGCCTTTCTCTAGCGGGGGGGCCCTAATCATTCAGTACTTC | TRBJ2-4 | TRBD2 | TRBV4-1 | -
CASGGLGGNTIYF | TGTGCCAGCGGAGGGTTAGGGGGAAACACCATATATTTT | TRBJ1-3 | - | TRBV7-6 | -
CASSIGTAVGAKNIQYF | TGTGCCAGTAGTATCGGGACAGCCGTAGGGGCAAAAAACATTCAGTACTTC | TRBJ2-4 | TRBD1 | TRBV19 | -
CASSPNGDSPLHF | TGTGCCAGCTCACCGAACGGGGATTCACCCCTCCACTTT | TRBJ1-6 | - | TRBV18 | -